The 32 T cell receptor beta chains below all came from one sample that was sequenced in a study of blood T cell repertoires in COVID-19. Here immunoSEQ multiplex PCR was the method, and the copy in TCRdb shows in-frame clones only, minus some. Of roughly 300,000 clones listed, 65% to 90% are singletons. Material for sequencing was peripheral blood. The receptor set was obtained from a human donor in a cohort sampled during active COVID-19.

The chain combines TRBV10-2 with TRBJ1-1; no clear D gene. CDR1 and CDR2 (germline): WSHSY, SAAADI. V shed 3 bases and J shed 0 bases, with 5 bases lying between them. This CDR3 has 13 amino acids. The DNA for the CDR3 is TGCGCCAGCAGTGAAGAGATGAACACTGAAGCTTTCTTT. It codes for CASSEEMNTEAFF.

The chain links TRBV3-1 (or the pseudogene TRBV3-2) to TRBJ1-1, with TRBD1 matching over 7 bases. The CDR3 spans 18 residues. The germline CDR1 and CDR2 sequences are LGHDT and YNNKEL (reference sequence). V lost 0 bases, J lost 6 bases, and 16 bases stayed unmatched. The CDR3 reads CASSQDSPYRGKESEAFF. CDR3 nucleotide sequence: TGTGCCAGCAGCCAAGACAGTCCATACAGGGGAAAGGAATCTGAAGCTTTCTTT.

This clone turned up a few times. The CDR3: CASSPPAGKNTEAFF. The DNA of the CDR3 is TGTGCCAGCTCACCACCGGCCGGGAAAAACACTGAAGCTTTCTTT. This chain connects TRBV18 to TRBJ1-1, with unresolved D. Germline lookup yields CDR1 KGHSH and CDR2 LQKENI. The CDR3 runs 15 residues. V was shortened by 0 bases and J by 2 bases, with 10 bases between the two germline ends.

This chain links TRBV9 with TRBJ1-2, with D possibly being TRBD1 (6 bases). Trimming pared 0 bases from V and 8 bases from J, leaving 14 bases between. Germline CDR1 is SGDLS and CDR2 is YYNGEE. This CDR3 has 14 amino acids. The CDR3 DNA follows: TGTGCCAGCAGCGTAGGATCGGGGGGCCTCGGCTACACCTTC. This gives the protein CASSVGSGGLGYTF.

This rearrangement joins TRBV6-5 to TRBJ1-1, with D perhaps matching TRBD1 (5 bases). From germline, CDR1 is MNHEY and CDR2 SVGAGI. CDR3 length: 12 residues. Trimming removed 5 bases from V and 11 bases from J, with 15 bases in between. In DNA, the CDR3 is TGTGCCAGCAGTCCTGAACCAGGGTGGGCTTTCTTT. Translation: CASSPEPGWAFF.

CDR3 sequence reads: CATSDPGKGPYNEQFF. In DNA form, the CDR3 reads TGTGCCACCAGTGATCCGGGGAAGGGCCCCTACAATGAGCAGTTCTTC. The chain uses TRBV24-1 and TRBJ2-1, with a possible D match to TRBD2 (5 bases). The V gene's germline CDR1 is KGHDR and CDR2 SFDVKD. The CDR3 runs to 16 residues. Between the trimmed V and J ends, which lost 3 bases and 2 bases, there was a span of 13 bases.

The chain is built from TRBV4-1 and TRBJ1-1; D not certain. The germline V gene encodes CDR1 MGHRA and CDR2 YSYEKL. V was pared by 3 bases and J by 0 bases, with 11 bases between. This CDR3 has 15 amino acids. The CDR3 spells CASSQTPVMNTEAFF. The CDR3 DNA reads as TGCGCCAGCAGCCAGACTCCGGTCATGAACACTGAAGCTTTCTTT.

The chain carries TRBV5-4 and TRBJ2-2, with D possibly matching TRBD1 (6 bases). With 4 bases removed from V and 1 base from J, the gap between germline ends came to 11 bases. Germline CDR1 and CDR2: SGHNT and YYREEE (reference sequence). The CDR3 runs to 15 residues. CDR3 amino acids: CASSEGQKNTGELFF. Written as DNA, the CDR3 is TGTGCCAGCAGCGAAGGACAGAAGAACACCGGGGAGCTGTTTTTT.

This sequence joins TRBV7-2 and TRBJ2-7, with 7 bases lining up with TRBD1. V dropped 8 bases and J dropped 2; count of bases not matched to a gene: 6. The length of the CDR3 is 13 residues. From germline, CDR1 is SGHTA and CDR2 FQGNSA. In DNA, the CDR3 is TGTGCCAGCTGTAGGGGGCAAACCTACGAGCAGTACTTC. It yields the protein CASCRGQTYEQYF.

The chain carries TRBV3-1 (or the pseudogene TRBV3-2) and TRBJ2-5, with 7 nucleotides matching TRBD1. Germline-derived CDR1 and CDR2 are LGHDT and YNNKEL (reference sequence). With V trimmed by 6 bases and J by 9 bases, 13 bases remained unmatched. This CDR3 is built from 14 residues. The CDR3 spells CASRQKVTGVPQYF. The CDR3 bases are TGTGCCAGCAGACAAAAGGTCACAGGGGTCCCCCAGTACTTC.

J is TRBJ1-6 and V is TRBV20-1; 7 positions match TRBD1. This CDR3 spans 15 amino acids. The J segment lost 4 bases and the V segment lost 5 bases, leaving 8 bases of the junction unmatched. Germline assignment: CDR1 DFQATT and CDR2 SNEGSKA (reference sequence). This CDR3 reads CSARVGTAYNSPLHF. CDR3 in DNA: TGCAGTGCTCGTGTCGGGACAGCATATAATTCACCCCTCCACTTT.

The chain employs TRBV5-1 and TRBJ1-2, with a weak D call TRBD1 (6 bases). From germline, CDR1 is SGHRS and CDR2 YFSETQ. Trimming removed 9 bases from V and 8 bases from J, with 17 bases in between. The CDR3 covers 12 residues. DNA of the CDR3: TGCGCCACCCGAAAGGGTGGGGGCGGCTACACCTTC. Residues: CATRKGGGGYTF.

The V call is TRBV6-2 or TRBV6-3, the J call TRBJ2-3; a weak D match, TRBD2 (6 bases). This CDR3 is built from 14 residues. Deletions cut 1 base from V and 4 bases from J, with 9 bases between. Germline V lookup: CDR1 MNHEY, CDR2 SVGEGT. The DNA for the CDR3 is TGTGCCAGCAGTTACTATGGGAGGCCAGATACGCAGTATTTT. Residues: CASSYYGRPDTQYF.

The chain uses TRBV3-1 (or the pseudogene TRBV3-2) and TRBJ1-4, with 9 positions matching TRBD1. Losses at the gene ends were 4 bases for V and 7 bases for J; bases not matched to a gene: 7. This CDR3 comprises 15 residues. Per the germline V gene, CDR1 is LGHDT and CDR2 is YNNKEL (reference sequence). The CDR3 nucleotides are TGTGCCAGCAGCCTCTCCGGGACAGGGAGTGAAAAACTGTTTTTT. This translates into CASSLSGTGSEKLFF.

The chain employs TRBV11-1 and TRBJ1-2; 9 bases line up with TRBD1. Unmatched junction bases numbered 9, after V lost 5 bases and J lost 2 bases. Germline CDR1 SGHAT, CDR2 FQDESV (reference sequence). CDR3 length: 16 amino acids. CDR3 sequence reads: CASSQPYGTGNYGYTF. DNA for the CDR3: TGTGCCAGCAGCCAACCTTACGGGACAGGGAACTATGGCTACACCTTC.

DNA of the CDR3: TGTGCCAGCAGCCCATCGAACACCGGGGAGCTGTTTTTT. It yields the protein CASSPSNTGELFF. J is TRBJ2-2 and V is TRBV7-3; D is undetermined. Deletions cut 5 bases from V and 0 bases from J, with 4 bases between. Germline CDR1 reads SGHTA; CDR2 reads FQGTGA. The CDR3 has 13 amino acids.

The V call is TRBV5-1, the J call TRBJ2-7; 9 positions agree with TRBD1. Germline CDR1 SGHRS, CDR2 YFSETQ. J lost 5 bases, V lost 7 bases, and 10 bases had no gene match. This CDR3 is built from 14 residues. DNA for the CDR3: TGCGCCAGCGGCCCCGGGACAGGGATCCACGAGCAGTACTTC. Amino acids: CASGPGTGIHEQYF.

DNA of the CDR3: TGTGCCAGCAGTGACATAGCGGGGAGCACAGATACGCAGTATTTT. It is translated as CASSDIAGSTDTQYF. The V gene is TRBV6-1, the J gene TRBJ2-3, with 8 nucleotides matching TRBD2. V gave up 3 bases and J gave up 0 bases; unmatched junction bases: 2. Germline V gene lookup returns CDR1 MNHNS and CDR2 SASEGT. The CDR3 is 15 amino acids.

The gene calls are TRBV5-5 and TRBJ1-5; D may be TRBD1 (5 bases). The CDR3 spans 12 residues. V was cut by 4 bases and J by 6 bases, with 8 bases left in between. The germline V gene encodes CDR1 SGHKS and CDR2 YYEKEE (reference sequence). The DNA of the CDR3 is TGTGCCAGCAGCGTAAGGGGTCAGCCCCAGCATTTT. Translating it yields CASSVRGQPQHF. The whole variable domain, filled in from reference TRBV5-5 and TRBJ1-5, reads DAGVTQSPTHLIKTRGQQVTLRCSPISGHKSVSWYQQVLGQGPQFIFQYYEKEERGRGNFPDRFSARQFPNYSSELNVNALLLGDSALYLCASSVRGQPQHFGDGTRLSIL.

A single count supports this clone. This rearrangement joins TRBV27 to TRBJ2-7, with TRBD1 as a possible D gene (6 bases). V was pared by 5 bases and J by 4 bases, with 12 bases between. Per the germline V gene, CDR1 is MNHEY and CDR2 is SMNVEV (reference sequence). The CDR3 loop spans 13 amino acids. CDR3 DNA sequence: TGTGCCAGCAGTCCAAGACAGGTATACGAGCAGTACTTC. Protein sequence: CASSPRQVYEQYF.

In DNA form, the CDR3 reads TGTGCCAGCAGTGGCCAGGGAATGACTGAAGCTTTCTTT. Translated, it gives CASSGQGMTEAFF. This chain links TRBV6-4 with TRBJ1-1; possibly TRBD1 for D (5 bases). The CDR3 runs 13 residues. The germline CDR1 and CDR2 sequences are MRHNA and SNTAGT. Trimming removed 4 bases at V and 5 bases at J, with 11 bases between.

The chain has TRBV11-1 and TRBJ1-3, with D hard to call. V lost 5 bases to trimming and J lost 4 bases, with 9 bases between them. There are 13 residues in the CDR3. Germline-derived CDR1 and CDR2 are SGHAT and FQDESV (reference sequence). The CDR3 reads CASSQTTGNTIYF. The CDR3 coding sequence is TGTGCCAGCAGCCAGACTACAGGAAACACCATATATTTT.

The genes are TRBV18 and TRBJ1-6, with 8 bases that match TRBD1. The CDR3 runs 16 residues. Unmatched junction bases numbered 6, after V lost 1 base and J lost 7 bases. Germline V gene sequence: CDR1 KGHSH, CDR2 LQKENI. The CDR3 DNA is TGTGCCAGCTCACCACAGGGGACAGGCTACAATTCACCCCTCCACTTT. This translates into CASSPQGTGYNSPLHF.

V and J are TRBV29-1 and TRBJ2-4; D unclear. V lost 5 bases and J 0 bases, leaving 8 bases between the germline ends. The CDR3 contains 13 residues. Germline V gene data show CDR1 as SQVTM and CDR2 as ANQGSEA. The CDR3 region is CSVSVRAKNIQYF. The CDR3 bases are TGCAGCGTTAGTGTCAGAGCCAAAAACATTCAGTACTTC.

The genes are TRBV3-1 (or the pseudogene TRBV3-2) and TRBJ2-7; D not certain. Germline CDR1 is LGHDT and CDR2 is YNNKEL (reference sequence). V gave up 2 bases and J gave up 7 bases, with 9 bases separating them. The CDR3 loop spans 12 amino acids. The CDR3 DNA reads TGTGCCAGCAGCCAATGGCATCGAGAGCAGTACTTC. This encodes CASSQWHREQYF.

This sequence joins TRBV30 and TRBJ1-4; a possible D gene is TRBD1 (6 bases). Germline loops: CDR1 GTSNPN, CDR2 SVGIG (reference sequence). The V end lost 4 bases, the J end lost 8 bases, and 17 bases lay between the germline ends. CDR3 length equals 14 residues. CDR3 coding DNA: TGTGCCTGGAACCCACAGGGAAAGGACGAAAAACTGTTTTTT. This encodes CAWNPQGKDEKLFF.

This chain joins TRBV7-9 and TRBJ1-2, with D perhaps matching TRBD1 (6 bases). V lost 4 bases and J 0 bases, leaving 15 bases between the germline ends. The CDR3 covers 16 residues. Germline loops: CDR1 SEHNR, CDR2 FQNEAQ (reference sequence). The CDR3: CASSSPTGTTNYGYTF. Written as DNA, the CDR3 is TGTGCCAGCAGCTCCCCAACAGGGACCACTAACTATGGCTACACCTTC.

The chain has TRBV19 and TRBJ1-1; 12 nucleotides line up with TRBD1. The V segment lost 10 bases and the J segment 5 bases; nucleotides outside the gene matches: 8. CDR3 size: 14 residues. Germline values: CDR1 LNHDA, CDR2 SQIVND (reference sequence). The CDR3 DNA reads TGTGCCACCAGGGACAGGGGGCGAAGTACTGAAGCTTTCTTT. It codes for CATRDRGRSTEAFF.

The DNA for the CDR3 is TGTGCCAGCAGCTTTCGGGGGATGAACACTGAAGCTTTCTTT. Translation: CASSFRGMNTEAFF. The chain is built from TRBV11-3 and TRBJ1-1, with D possibly TRBD1 on 5 matching bases. The CDR3 has 14 residues. The germline CDR1 and CDR2 sequences are SGHNT and YENEEA. Trimming left V 3 bases short and J 0 bases short, with 8 bases between.

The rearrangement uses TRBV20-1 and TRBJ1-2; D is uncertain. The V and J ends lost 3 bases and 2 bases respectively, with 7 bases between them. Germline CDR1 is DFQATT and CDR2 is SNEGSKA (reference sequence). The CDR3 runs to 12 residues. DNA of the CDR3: TGCAGTGCTAGTGCGGGGAACTATGGCTACACCTTC. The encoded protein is CSASAGNYGYTF.

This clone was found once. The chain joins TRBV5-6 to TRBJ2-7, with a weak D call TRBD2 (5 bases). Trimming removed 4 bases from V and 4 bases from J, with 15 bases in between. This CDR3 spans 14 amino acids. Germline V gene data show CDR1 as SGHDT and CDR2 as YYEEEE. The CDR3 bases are TGTGCCAGCAGCCGCACCGGGAACAAATACGAGCAGTACTTC. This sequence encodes CASSRTGNKYEQYF. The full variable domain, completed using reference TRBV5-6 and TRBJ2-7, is DAGVTQSPTHLIKTRGQQVTLRCSPKSGHDTVSWYQQALGQGPQFIFQYYEEEERQRGNFPDRFSGHQFPNYSSELNVNALLLGDSALYLCASSRTGNKYEQYFGPGTRLTVT.

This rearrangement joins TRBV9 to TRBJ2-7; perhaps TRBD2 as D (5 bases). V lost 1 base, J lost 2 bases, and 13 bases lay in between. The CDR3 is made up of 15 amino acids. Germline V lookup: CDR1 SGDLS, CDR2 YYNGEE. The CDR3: CASSVSRDRPYEQYF. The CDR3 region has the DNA TGTGCCAGCAGCGTAAGTCGGGATCGCCCCTACGAGCAGTACTTC.